This T cell receptor beta chain was retrieved from a study of cytomegalovirus exposure and HLA in healthy donors. General study points: Association with HLA alleles at 0.05 false discovery rate was found for 16,951 TCR beta sequences in a later analysis. For presence/absence analyses, sequencing depth was assumed to be roughly uniform across donors.

60 Vbeta and 13 Jbeta primers were used in PCR. Assay: immunoSEQ multiplex PCR; the TCRdb copy retains only in-frame clones and omits some. The data show around 150,000 clones, with 60% to 80% seen just once and roughly 2% held by the top ten. Germline CDR1 SGHAT, CDR2 FQNNGV. V was clipped by 1 base and J by 1 base, with 6 bases between them. The CDR3 consists of 14 residues. The sample holds a few counts of this clone. Its antigen is currently unknown. Specimen: PBMCs. This clonotype was obtained from a man aged 50 or older in good health and CMV-seropositive. The gene calls are TRBV11-2 and TRBJ2-3; a weak D match, TRBD1 (6 bases). The CDR3 loop is CASSLAGGTDTQYF. CDR3 coding DNA: TGTGCCAGCAGCTTAGCAGGGGGCACAGATACGCAGTATTTT. The full variable domain, with the rest looked up from reference TRBV11-2 and TRBJ2-3, is EAGVAQSPRYKIIEKRQSVAFWCNPISGHATLYWYQQILGQGPKLLIQFQNNGVVDDSQLPKDRFSAERLKGVDSTLKIQPAKLEDSAVYLCASSLAGGTDTQYFGPGTRLTVL.